These 17 T cell receptor beta chains came from one sample sequenced in a study of blood T cell repertoires in COVID-19. Sequencing used immunoSEQ multiplex PCR; TCRdb keeps in-frame clones, though not all of them. This sample yields approximately 480,000 clones, of which about 90% are seen a single time; 0.65% to 0.9% belongs to the top ten. Sequencing was carried out using PBMCs or T cells enriched from blood (not recorded which). The receptor set was obtained from a young woman who had recovered from COVID-19.

V is TRBV5-8 and J is TRBJ2-4; weak D call: TRBD1 (6 bases). This CDR3 comprises 17 residues. Germline V gene sequence: CDR1 SGHTS, CDR2 YDEGEE. V was cut by 4 bases and J by 0 bases, with 17 bases left in between. The CDR3 spells CASSPTPDRLAKNIQYF. CDR3 DNA sequence: TGTGCCAGCAGCCCCACCCCTGACAGGCTAGCCAAAAACATTCAGTACTTC.

The rearrangement uses TRBV7-9 and TRBJ1-4, with D unresolved. The CDR3 has 15 residues. V lost 2 bases, J lost 6 bases, and 13 bases lay in between. Germline-derived CDR1 and CDR2 are SEHNR and FQNEAQ (reference sequence). As DNA, the CDR3 is TGTGCCAGCAGCTTAAGCGGACGGCTACATGAAAAACTGTTTTTT. Translating gives CASSLSGRLHEKLFF.

The chain couples TRBV28 to TRBJ1-3; D gene uncertain. Trimming removed 6 bases from V and 8 bases from J, with 8 bases in between. This CDR3 has 11 residues. Germline V CDR1 and CDR2: MDHEN, SYDVKM. This CDR3 is CASSFKHTIYF. CDR3 in DNA: TGTGCCAGCAGCTTTAAGCACACCATATATTTT.

The chain is built from TRBV2 and TRBJ1-5; D unclear. V lost 1 base and J 8 bases, leaving 6 bases between the germline ends. This CDR3 has 12 residues. The germline V gene encodes CDR1 SNHLY and CDR2 FYNNEI. The CDR3 coding sequence is TGTGCCAGCAGTGAAGGCGGGGAGCCCCAGCATTTT. Its protein product is CASSEGGEPQHF.

This chain joins TRBV2 and TRBJ2-3, with D perhaps matching TRBD2 (5 bases). V gave up 8 bases and J gave up 5 bases, with 11 bases separating them. Looked up from germline, CDR1 is SNHLY and CDR2 is FYNNEI. The length of the CDR3 is 12 residues. This CDR3 is CASLSSGDTQYF. The DNA for the CDR3 is TGTGCCAGCCTATCAAGCGGAGATACGCAGTATTTT.

This rearrangement joins TRBV30 to TRBJ1-2, with D possibly being TRBD1 (6 bases). Per germline, CDR1 GTSNPN and CDR2 SVGIG (reference sequence). CDR3 size: 16 residues. V was pared by 3 bases and J by 3 bases, with 20 bases between. CDR3 amino acids: CAWRGSWQGLHYGYTF. The CDR3 DNA is TGTGCCTGGAGGGGGTCGTGGCAGGGGCTACACTATGGCTACACCTTC.

V and J are TRBV28 and TRBJ1-3; TRBD1 matches 7 bases. Trimming at V came to 6 bases and at J to 0 bases, leaving 5 bases not matched to a gene. This CDR3 is 15 amino acids long. Germline CDR1 is MDHEN and CDR2 is SYDVKM. The DNA of the CDR3 is TGTGCCAGCAGCCTGACAGGGAACTCTGGAAACACCATATATTTT. Protein product: CASSLTGNSGNTIYF.

This clone was seen once. Other DNA sequences in this specimen translate into the identical CDR3. This sequence joins TRBV18 and TRBJ2-5; D unclear. The germline V gene has CDR1 KGHSH and CDR2 LQKENI. V gave up 3 bases and J gave up 5 bases, with 4 bases separating them. The CDR3 has 11 amino acids. The CDR3 nucleotides are TGTGCCAGCTCACCGGAGGAGACCCAGTACTTC. Protein product: CASSPEETQYF.

The chain couples TRBV5-1 to TRBJ1-6; D is possibly TRBD1 (6 bases). V was shortened by 5 bases and J by 0 bases, with 12 bases between the two germline ends. The germline V gene has CDR1 SGHRS and CDR2 YFSETQ. The CDR3 is 16 amino acids. The CDR3 region has the DNA TGCGCCAGCAGTACCGGACAGAGCTCCTATAATTCACCCCTCCACTTT. Translating it yields CASSTGQSSYNSPLHF.

The chain couples TRBV5-6 to TRBJ1-2, with 11 bases fitting TRBD1. The ends lost 4 bases at V and 5 bases at J; junction bases unmatched: 7. The germline V gene has CDR1 SGHDT and CDR2 YYEEEE. This CDR3 comprises 15 residues. The CDR3 loop reads CASSPGTGGYYGYTF. The CDR3 nucleotides are TGTGCCAGCAGCCCCGGGACAGGGGGTTATTATGGCTACACCTTC.

V usage is TRBV30 and J usage is TRBJ2-2; TRBD2 agrees at 8 bases. Looked up from germline, CDR1 is GTSNPN and CDR2 is SVGIG (reference sequence). The V segment lost 1 base and the J segment 7 bases; nucleotides outside the gene matches: 11. The CDR3 has 16 residues. The CDR3 DNA reads as TGTGCCTGGAGTGGAGGTAGCGGGGCGACGGGCGGGGAGCTGTTTTTT. It codes for CAWSGGSGATGGELFF.

The rearrangement links TRBV19 to TRBJ1-5, with D perhaps matching TRBD1 (6 bases). With 0 bases removed from V and 3 bases from J, the gap between germline ends came to 12 bases. The CDR3 has 16 residues. CDR1 is LNHDA, CDR2 SQIVND, per germline (reference sequence). CDR3 sequence reads: CASSIDRGGANQPQHF. For the CDR3, the DNA is TGTGCCAGTAGTATAGATCGGGGGGGGGCCAATCAGCCCCAGCATTTT.

J is TRBJ2-7 and V is TRBV28; 7 bases match TRBD1. Unmatched junction bases numbered 9, after V lost 3 bases and J lost 7 bases. The germline CDR1 and CDR2 sequences are MDHEN and SYDVKM. This CDR3 is built from 14 residues. The chain's CDR3 is CASSFPRGSGEQYF. The CDR3 nucleotides are TGTGCCAGCAGTTTTCCCAGGGGGTCGGGTGAGCAGTACTTC.

The chain employs TRBV12-5 and TRBJ1-3; D may be TRBD1 (5 bases). This CDR3 has 16 residues. Germline CDR1 reads LGHNT; CDR2 reads FRNRAP. V lost 2 bases, J lost 4 bases, and 15 bases lay in between. Here the CDR3 reads CASGLPLRGEGNTIYF. The DNA for the CDR3 is TGTGCTAGTGGTTTGCCCCTAAGGGGTGAAGGAAACACCATATATTTT.

The chain is built from TRBV6-4 and TRBJ2-1; the match to TRBD2 covers 10 bases. The CDR3 is made up of 14 amino acids. CDR1 is MRHNA, CDR2 SNTAGT, per germline. V was pared by 3 bases and J by 8 bases, with 4 bases of the junction left unmatched. CDR3: CASSESGGGDEQFF. Written as DNA, the CDR3 is TGTGCCAGCAGTGAGAGCGGGGGGGGCGATGAGCAGTTCTTC.

The chain uses TRBV19 and TRBJ1-1; unclear D gene. CDR1 and CDR2 (germline): LNHDA, SQIVND (reference sequence). Trimming pared 5 bases from V and 6 bases from J, leaving 19 bases between. This CDR3 is built from 15 residues. The CDR3 reads CASSPLGAGEPEAFF. The CDR3 bases are TGTGCCAGTAGTCCCCTCGGTGCGGGCGAGCCTGAAGCTTTCTTT.

This chain uses TRBV5-1 with TRBJ2-5; D might be TRBD2 (6 bases). Germline V gene sequence: CDR1 SGHRS, CDR2 YFSETQ. Trimming left V 0 bases short and J 2 bases short, with 11 bases between. This CDR3 is 15 amino acids long. CDR3 coding DNA: TGCGCCAGCAGCTTGGGGGGACTCGGGCAAGAGACCCAGTACTTC. Translation: CASSLGGLGQETQYF.